This paragraph covers one TCR beta chain sequence. Its antigen is not identified. A junction boundary mismatches the germline segment, possibly from a read error. Combining a sample-barcoded 5' primer with a J-beta primer mix, a second PCR ran for about 7 to 11 cycles. TCRdb independently ran MiXCR on the 5' RACE reads; one entry per CDR3 protein. The table shows some 1,000,000 distinct CDR3 sequences, with around 25% occurring only once. This entry comes from a study of blood T cells in healthy people across ages. The CDR3 runs 14 residues. In germline, CDR1 is SGHTA, CDR2 FQGNSA. General study findings and limits: Both higher diversity and more naive CD4+ cells marked long-lived donors when set against aged donors.

These sequences were also reported in another study, on T cells of mothers and their children. From that study: The second PCR's M1S primer added sample barcodes and 2-4 random nucleotides. Overlap in related mother-child pairs always slightly exceeded unrelated pairs, never significantly.

The material sequenced was blood. This sequence joins TRBV7-2 and TRBJ1-2, with D tentatively TRBD1 (6 bases). The clonotype originates from a girl aged 2 to 9 in good health. In DNA form, the CDR3 reads TGTGCCAGCACCTTAAGATTGGACAGCTATGGCTACACCTTC. It specifies CASTLRLDSYGYTF.